Listed below are T cell receptor beta chains from one sample, sequenced in a study of T cells after yellow fever vaccination. TCRdb re-called the 5' RACE reads with MiXCR, one entry per CDR3 protein. The sample comprises approximately 340,000 distinct CDR3 sequences, 7.5% to 9% of which are singletons, and roughly 18% rests with the top ten. This material consisted of PBMCs, taken on the day of the first yellow fever vaccination. The receptors were gathered from a man between 18 and 35 years old who received the YFV17D yellow fever vaccine. Both conserved end residues are part of each CDR3. Each record gives: J gene, clone size, D gene, V gene, CDR3 DNA, CDR3 protein. The D gene is left open where the match is weak. Only some rows state a clone size, as once, few, many or a class for expanded clones.

TRBJ2-4 NA NA TRBV6-4 TGTGCCAGCAGTGACTCCGGAACAATAGCCAAAAACATTCAGTACTTC CASSDSGTIAKNIQYF
TRBJ2-7 NA TRBD1 TRBV4-1 TGCGCCAGCAGCCGACCGGGACAGGGCTACGAGCAGTACTTC CASSRPGQGYEQYF
TRBJ2-2 few NA TRBV12-3/TRBV12-4 TGTGCCAGCAGTTTAGGACCGCTCAGCGGCGGGGAGCTGTTTTTT CASSLGPLSGGELFF
TRBJ2-5 few TRBD2 TRBV7-2 TGTGCCAGCAGCCAGCGGGGGGGCCAGGTCGGGCAAGAGACCCAGTACTTC CASSQRGGQVGQETQYF
TRBJ2-7 NA NA TRBV7-2 TGTGCCAGCAGCTTAGGGAGTCATTCCTACGAGCAGTACTTC CASSLGSHSYEQYF
TRBJ2-2 few NA TRBV5-6 TGTGCCAGCAGCTTGGTAGTTAGGACAGATCGGAACACCGGGGAGCTGTTTTTT CASSLVVRTDRNTGELFF
TRBJ1-2 few NA TRBV12-3/TRBV12-4 TGTGCCAGCAGTTTTAGGCGGTACGGTGGCTACACCTTC CASSFRRYGGYTF
TRBJ2-5 few NA TRBV20-1 TGCAGTGCTAGAGATCTCTTACTAGCTTTCGCAGAGACCCAGTACTTC CSARDLLLAFAETQYF
TRBJ2-7 NA TRBD1 TRBV29-1 TGCAGCGTTGCAGTACAGGGGGACGAGCAGTACTTC CSVAVQGDEQYF
TRBJ1-2 NA TRBD1 TRBV7-2 TGTGCCAGCAGACTTGACAGGGGGGGCTACACCTTC CASRLDRGGYTF
TRBJ2-1 NA NA TRBV18 TGTGCCAGCTCACCTCAGACTCTCGAAACAAAGGAGCAGTTCTTC CASSPQTLETKEQFF